One sample yielded the 31 T cell receptor beta chains listed below, sequenced in a study of OX40 agonist ivuxolimab in advanced cancers. Measured with immunoSEQ multiplex PCR; TCRdb has only the in-frame clones, and not every one. The table records tens of thousands of clones, about nine tenths of them present only once. This specimen was CD4+ or CD8+ T cells sorted from blood, taken in a trial of the OX40 agonist ivuxolimab. The receptor source for this set is an adult with an advanced solid tumor such as melanoma, head and neck, liver or kidney cancer.

V is TRBV29-1 and J is TRBJ1-2, with a weak D call TRBD1 (6 bases). The V gene's germline CDR1 is SQVTM and CDR2 ANQGSEA. The CDR3 runs 11 residues. Trimming removed 2 bases at V and 8 bases at J, with 9 bases between. The CDR3: CSVEFRGGYTF. CDR3 DNA: TGCAGCGTTGAATTCAGGGGAGGCTACACCTTC. Complete variable domain (other parts from reference TRBV29-1 and TRBJ1-2): SAVISQKPSRDICQRGTSLTIQCQVDSQVTMMFWYRQQPGQSLTLIATANQGSEATYESGFVIDKFPISRPNLTFSTLTVSNMSPEDSSIYLCSVEFRGGYTFGSGTRLTVV.

The CDR3 DNA follows: TGCGCCAGCAGCCAAACGAGGGTCACTGAAGCTTTCTTT. It translates to CASSQTRVTEAFF. This chain joins TRBV4-1 and TRBJ1-1, with D hard to call. Germline lookup yields CDR1 MGHRA and CDR2 YSYEKL. CDR3 length: 13 residues. The germline V and J ends were trimmed by 2 bases and 4 bases, with 8 bases remaining between them.

This chain uses TRBV7-9 with TRBJ2-1, with D possibly matching TRBD1 (6 bases). The CDR3 is made up of 17 amino acids. Germline-derived CDR1 and CDR2 are SEHNR and FQNEAQ (reference sequence). V was trimmed by 4 bases and J by 8 bases, leaving 24 bases between them. CDR3 in DNA: TGTGCCAGCAGCTCACGACAGGACCGCATGATACAGGATGAGCAGTTCTTC. As protein: CASSSRQDRMIQDEQFF.

The rearrangement links TRBV27 to TRBJ2-7; perhaps TRBD1 as D (5 bases). Germline V gene data show CDR1 as MNHEY and CDR2 as SMNVEV (reference sequence). V gave up 7 bases and J gave up 3 bases, with 10 bases separating them. This CDR3 is 12 amino acids long. CDR3 protein: CASKGPYYEQYF. The CDR3, as DNA: TGTGCCAGCAAGGGGCCCTACTACGAGCAGTACTTC.

The genes are TRBV6-1 and TRBJ1-4; D unresolved. The V gene lost 6 bases and the J gene lost 7 bases, with 12 bases spanning the gap. This CDR3 has 13 residues. The germline CDR1 and CDR2 sequences are MNHNS and SASEGT. CDR3 sequence: CASRPPGGEKLFF. CDR3 DNA: TGTGCCAGCAGGCCTCCCGGTGGTGAAAAACTGTTTTTT.

V usage is TRBV6-4 and J usage is TRBJ1-1; maybe TRBD1 (6 bases). Germline assignment: CDR1 MRHNA and CDR2 SNTAGT. The CDR3 runs 13 residues. V was cut by 5 bases and J by 3 bases, with 10 bases left in between. The CDR3 loop reads CASSQDSDTEAFF. In DNA form, the CDR3 reads TGTGCCAGCAGTCAGGACAGTGACACTGAAGCTTTCTTT.

J is TRBJ1-2 and V is TRBV6-5, with 8 bases that match TRBD1. Trimming removed 6 bases from V and 1 base from J; junction bases left unmatched: 1. Germline CDR1 reads MNHEY; CDR2 reads SVGAGI. The CDR3 sequence is 13 residues long. CDR3 in DNA: TGTGCCAGCAGGGACAGGGTTAACTATGGCTACACCTTC. This sequence encodes CASRDRVNYGYTF.

The chain recombines TRBV4-1 with TRBJ2-7; 7 bases fit TRBD2. Trimming removed 1 base from V and 2 bases from J; junction bases left unmatched: 8. The CDR3 is 16 amino acids. CDR1 is MGHRA and CDR2 is YSYEKL in the germline V gene. CDR3 sequence (DNA): TGCGCCAGCAGCCAAGGCCCCAGCGGGGCGACCTACGAGCAGTACTTC. The encoded protein is CASSQGPSGATYEQYF.

The gene calls are TRBV6-1 and TRBJ2-7, with 9 positions matching TRBD1. V shed 6 bases and J 1 base; nucleotides not matched to a gene: 1. The CDR3 consists of 13 residues. Germline V gene sequence: CDR1 MNHNS, CDR2 SASEGT. Here the CDR3 reads CASRGTGSYEQYF. CDR3 DNA sequence: TGTGCCAGCAGGGGGACAGGGTCCTACGAGCAGTACTTC.

This rearrangement joins TRBV6-1 to TRBJ2-7; perhaps TRBD1 as D (6 bases). V lost 7 bases and J 3 bases, leaving 16 bases between the germline ends. Germline CDR1 MNHNS, CDR2 SASEGT. The CDR3 runs to 14 residues. The CDR3 spells CASKYRDTNYEQYF. In DNA form, the CDR3 reads TGTGCCAGCAAGTACCGGGACACAAACTACGAGCAGTACTTC.

This clone has a single count. The chain couples TRBV28 to TRBJ1-3, with a weak D call TRBD1 (5 bases). CDR1 is MDHEN, CDR2 SYDVKM, per germline. The CDR3 sequence is 16 residues long. V lost 6 bases and J 0 bases, leaving 15 bases between the germline ends. The CDR3 sequence: CASSLGPRGSGNTIYF. CDR3 in DNA: TGTGCCAGCAGCTTGGGACCCCGGGGCTCTGGAAACACCATATATTTT. Using reference TRBV28 and TRBJ1-3 for the parts outside the CDR3, the full variable domain is DVKVTQSSRYLVKRTGEKVFLECVQDMDHENMFWYRQDPGLGLRLIYFSYDVKMKEKGDIPEGYSVSREKKERFSLILESASTNQTSMYLCASSLGPRGSGNTIYFGEGSWLTVV.

The rearrangement joins TRBV11-2 to TRBJ2-3; D is possibly TRBD1 or TRBD2 (6 bases each). V gave up 5 bases and J gave up 0 bases, with 18 bases separating them. The CDR3 is 17 residues long. Germline CDR1 SGHAT, CDR2 FQNNGV. The CDR3 bases are TGTGCCAGCAGCCTACCCTCTGGGGGGCCGAGCACAGATACGCAGTATTTT. Protein: CASSLPSGGPSTDTQYF.

The J gene is TRBJ1-5, the V gene TRBV27; possible D gene TRBD1, 6 bases. V was shortened by 1 base and J by 4 bases, with 11 bases between the two germline ends. CDR1 and CDR2 from the germline V gene are MNHEY and SMNVEV (reference sequence). The CDR3 is 15 residues long. This CDR3 reads CASSLYTGPNQPQHF. In DNA form, the CDR3 reads TGTGCCAGCAGTTTATACACAGGGCCTAATCAGCCCCAGCATTTT.

The chain couples TRBV5-5 to TRBJ1-4; D ambiguous. Germline-derived CDR1 and CDR2 are SGHKS and YYEKEE (reference sequence). CDR3 length: 15 residues. Deletions cut 0 bases from V and 8 bases from J, with 14 bases between. The CDR3 sequence: CASSLGPGHREKLFF. CDR3 sequence (DNA): TGTGCCAGCAGCTTGGGCCCGGGCCATAGAGAAAAACTGTTTTTT.

The chain is built from TRBV7-9 and TRBJ2-7; 7 nucleotides line up with TRBD1. This CDR3 has 16 amino acids. Germline lookup yields CDR1 SEHNR and CDR2 FQNEAQ (reference sequence). After removal of 5 bases from V and 0 bases from J, the junction contained 10 bases not matched to a gene. This chain's CDR3 is CASSPWTGLSSYEQYF. In nucleotides, the CDR3 is TGTGCCAGCAGCCCGTGGACAGGACTTAGCTCCTACGAGCAGTACTTC.

V usage is TRBV27 and J usage is TRBJ2-1; TRBD1 might be the D (6 bases). Germline V gives CDR1 MNHEY, CDR2 SMNVEV (reference sequence). The germline V and J ends were trimmed by 3 bases and 6 bases, with 15 bases remaining between them. CDR3 size: 15 residues. The CDR3: CASSFRTGSSNEQFF. The CDR3 DNA is TGTGCCAGCAGTTTTCGTACAGGGTCCAGCAATGAGCAGTTCTTC.

The chain uses TRBV19 and TRBJ2-7, with D hard to call. V was shortened by 4 bases and J by 1 base, with 20 bases between the two germline ends. This CDR3 is 17 amino acids long. Per germline, CDR1 LNHDA and CDR2 SQIVND (reference sequence). DNA of the CDR3: TGTGCCAGTAGTACCTCACTCAAGGAAGAGAGTTCCTACGAGCAGTACTTC. It is translated as CASSTSLKEESSYEQYF.

The chain joins TRBV5-6 to TRBJ2-3, with 7 bases that match TRBD2. Trimming removed 0 bases from V and 0 bases from J; junction bases left unmatched: 7. The CDR3 runs 17 residues. CDR1 SGHDT and CDR2 YYEEEE come from the germline V gene. The CDR3 DNA follows: TGTGCCAGCAGCTTGGCGGGGGGTGGCCCTAGCACAGATACGCAGTATTTT. This codes for CASSLAGGGPSTDTQYF.

The rearrangement joins TRBV7-6 to TRBJ2-1; 11 bases are shared with TRBD2. Germline V gives CDR1 SGHVS, CDR2 FNYEAQ. The V gene end was trimmed by 6 bases and the J gene end by 2 bases; junction bases not matched to a gene: 9. The CDR3 covers 17 residues. This CDR3 is CASSGIGSGGAYNEQFF. The DNA for the CDR3 is TGTGCCAGCAGTGGAATCGGTAGCGGGGGGGCCTACAATGAGCAGTTCTTC.

The chain recombines TRBV29-1 with TRBJ2-2; D unclear. The germline CDR1 and CDR2 sequences are SQVTM and ANQGSEA. V lost 7 bases to trimming and J lost 4 bases, with 7 bases between them. The CDR3 is 11 residues long. This chain's CDR3 is CSAGTTGELFF. The CDR3 coding sequence is TGCAGCGCCGGCACCACCGGGGAGCTGTTTTTT.

This chain links TRBV11-2 with TRBJ1-6; D gene ambiguous. CDR3 size: 14 residues. Germline V gives CDR1 SGHAT, CDR2 FQNNGV. The V and J ends lost 1 base and 9 bases respectively, with 10 bases between them. CDR3 sequence (DNA): TGTGCCAGCAGCTTAGTGGCTTTAGTTTCACCCCTCCACTTT. Its protein is CASSLVALVSPLHF.

CDR3 DNA sequence: TGTGCCAGCAGTGAAGCGCTGGGGGGGGGAGAGACCCAGTACTTC. Its protein product is CASSEALGGGETQYF. This chain connects TRBV2 to TRBJ2-5; TRBD2 aligns across 7 bases. Germline V gene lookup returns CDR1 SNHLY and CDR2 FYNNEI. The ends lost 0 bases at V and 4 bases at J; junction bases unmatched: 5. CDR3 length: 15 amino acids.

This chain connects TRBV13 to TRBJ1-2; D not certain. Germline loops: CDR1 PRHDT, CDR2 FYEKMQ (reference sequence). CDR3 length: 14 amino acids. The V end lost 7 bases, the J end lost 5 bases, and 17 bases lay between the germline ends. CDR3 sequence reads: CASNRRDLGYGYTF. DNA of the CDR3: TGTGCCAGCAACCGAAGAGATCTGGGGTATGGCTACACCTTC.

V gene TRBV7-8 combines with J gene TRBJ2-1, with D hard to call. This CDR3 comprises 13 residues. The germline CDR1 and CDR2 sequences are SGHVS and FQNEAQ. V was trimmed by 1 base and J by 8 bases, leaving 9 bases between them. CDR3 DNA sequence: TGTGCCAGCAGCTTAGAAAATGCAGATGAGCAGTTCTTC. It translates to CASSLENADEQFF.

The rearrangement links TRBV11-2 to TRBJ2-5, with 8 bases matching TRBD2. V was pared by 1 base and J by 4 bases, with 5 bases of the junction left unmatched. This CDR3 is built from 15 residues. Germline CDR1 SGHAT, CDR2 FQNNGV. CDR3 protein: CASSLGGGLIETQYF. As DNA, the CDR3 is TGTGCCAGCAGCTTAGGCGGGGGGTTGATAGAGACCCAGTACTTC.

This clone was seen just once. This chain connects TRBV6-6 to TRBJ1-1, with 8 nucleotides matching TRBD1. The CDR3 runs 15 residues. CDR1 is MNHNY and CDR2 is SVGAGI in the germline V gene (reference sequence). Germline trimming cut 6 bases from V and 1 base from J; bases unmatched to any gene: 7. The CDR3 is CASSREQGANTEAFF. As DNA, the CDR3 is TGTGCCAGCAGCCGTGAGCAGGGGGCGAACACTGAAGCTTTCTTT.

The chain joins TRBV5-6 to TRBJ1-1; weak D call: TRBD1 (5 bases). Trimming left V 0 bases short and J 7 bases short, with 7 bases between. The CDR3 length is 12 residues. Germline CDR1 SGHDT, CDR2 YYEEEE. CDR3 sequence reads: CASSLGDFEAFF. CDR3 coding DNA: TGTGCCAGCAGCTTGGGGGACTTTGAAGCTTTCTTT.

The chain recombines TRBV6-5 with TRBJ2-7, with D perhaps matching TRBD2 (6 bases). Trimming shortened V by 0 bases and J by 9 bases, and 18 bases separated the two germline ends. This CDR3 has 15 residues. The V gene's germline CDR1 is MNHEY and CDR2 SVGAGI. CDR3 bases: TGTGCCAGCAGTTACTCGCGGGACGGAGGCCTGGGGCAGTACTTC. It codes for CASSYSRDGGLGQYF.

The chain links TRBV7-2 to TRBJ2-7; a weak D match, TRBD2 (7 bases). The CDR3 sequence is 13 residues long. Germline V lookup: CDR1 SGHTA, CDR2 FQGNSA. Trimming stripped 5 bases from V and 2 bases from J, with 10 bases between. For the CDR3, the DNA is TGTGCCAGCAGCGAGCGGGACACCTACGAGCAGTACTTC. It is translated as CASSERDTYEQYF.

The gene calls are TRBV27 and TRBJ2-7; D may be TRBD1 (5 bases). The germline V gene has CDR1 MNHEY and CDR2 SMNVEV (reference sequence). The CDR3 spans 13 residues. V shed 3 bases and J shed 0 bases, with 6 bases lying between them. This CDR3 is CASSFGASYEQYF. Here the CDR3 DNA reads TGTGCCAGCAGTTTTGGGGCCTCCTACGAGCAGTACTTC.

The chain couples TRBV7-2 to TRBJ2-1; no firm D call. V dropped 1 base and J dropped 8 bases, with 6 bases sitting between them. CDR1 and CDR2 (germline): SGHTA, FQGNSA. The length of the CDR3 is 12 residues. DNA of the CDR3: TGTGCCAGCAGCTTAGGCGGCTATGAGCAGTTCTTC. It translates to CASSLGGYEQFF.